A selection of T cell receptor beta chains follows, all from one sample in a study of blood T cell repertoires in COVID-19. The protocol was immunoSEQ multiplex PCR, while the TCRdb copy is restricted to in-frame clones and leaves out a portion. The table has approximately 25,000 clones, around 74% seen once. Specimen: peripheral blood. The source is a man aged 50-60 years with COVID-19, enrolled during active disease. CDR3s leave out the opening cysteine and the closing phenylalanine or tryptophan. A D gene is named only where the DNA matches it firmly.

>TRBJ1-6|TRBV11-2|.
ASSLDPGANSPLH
>TRBJ2-3|TRBV28|TRBD2
ASSFGVAGGPTDTQY
>TRBJ1-2|TRBV2|TRBD1
ASSGQGPVYGYT
>TRBJ2-5|TRBV19|.
ASKGRGGETQY
>TRBJ1-4|TRBV5-1|.
ASSPRGGSRSNEKLF
>TRBJ1-6|TRBV19|TRBD1
ASSIETGGNSPLH
>TRBJ2-3|TRBV27|TRBD2
ASSGDSSGRASDTQY
>TRBJ2-5|TRBV28|TRBD2
ASSSGLATQETQY
>TRBJ2-7|TRBV2|TRBD1
ASSLGTVSYEQY
>TRBJ1-2|TRBV2|.
ATSGPYYGYT
>TRBJ1-2|TRBV5-5|.
ASSSSLTGDYGYT
>TRBJ1-5|TRBV19|.
ASSIATGENQPQH
>TRBJ2-7|TRBV21-1|.
ASSKGGGRDTEEQY
>TRBJ1-1|TRBV6-5|.
AIPQGTPRGTEAF
>TRBJ2-7|TRBV29-1|TRBD2
SVEAGTSGSEEQY
>TRBJ2-1|TRBV11-2|TRBD1
ASSPGQSEQF
>TRBJ2-5|TRBV19|TRBD1
ASSRTGAPQETQY
>TRBJ1-1|TRBV5-1|.
ASSLKQGTGTEAF
>TRBJ1-5|TRBV3-1/TRBV3-2|.
ASSHLGDNQPQH
>TRBJ1-5|TRBV7-9|TRBD1
ASSKGGQDNQPQH
>TRBJ2-7|TRBV19|TRBD2
ASSRPGLATYEQY
>TRBJ2-7|TRBV3-1/TRBV3-2|TRBD1
ASSPARGQGNLGQY
>TRBJ1-6|TRBV3-1/TRBV3-2|TRBD1
ASSTTGGLGSPLH
>TRBJ2-5|TRBV4-2|.
ASSQDMQETQY
>TRBJ1-5|TRBV24-1|.
ALRGRVSQPQH
>TRBJ1-5|TRBV5-1|TRBD1
ASSLTGVGNQPQH
>TRBJ2-5|TRBV5-4|.
ASSLTAAQETQY
>TRBJ1-1|TRBV7-6|TRBD1
ASSLGGQGRVGTEAF
>TRBJ1-6|TRBV9|.
ASTPGGDSPLH
>TRBJ1-1|TRBV5-1|TRBD1
ASSLISGQAIEAF
>TRBJ2-7|TRBV11-2|TRBD2
ASSPGTSGGREEQY
>TRBJ1-4|TRBV30|TRBD1
ACTGQGATNEKLF
>TRBJ1-1|TRBV6-5|.
ASRTRYMNTEAF
>TRBJ1-3|TRBV3-1/TRBV3-2|.
ASSQAGFTGNTIY
>TRBJ1-5|TRBV7-2|.
ASSITTGRDQPQH
>TRBJ1-5|TRBV19|TRBD1
ASSKIDRAGQPQH
>TRBJ2-1|TRBV2|TRBD2
AGGTSGRNEQF
>TRBJ1-5|TRBV7-9|TRBD1
ASSLDRRDQPQH